One and the same sample provided the 3 T cell receptor beta chains below, sequenced in a study of cytomegalovirus exposure and HLA in healthy donors (TCRdb year 2017). The library was made by the immunoSEQ multiplex PCR assay. For the multiplex PCR, a mixture combining 60 forward primers for TCR Vbeta segments and 13 reverse primers for TCR Jbeta segments was used. As stored in TCRdb, this immuneACCESS dataset retains in-frame rearrangements with V and J assigned. A fraction of the clones does not appear; measured against another copy, unresolved V genes explain less than half of the discrepancy, and the remainder lacks a known reason. Present in this sample are 110,000 or so clones, under 70% of which were seen just once. The ten largest clonotypes hold roughly 8% of the sample. The sample taken for sequencing was PBMCs. The origin of the receptors is a man younger than 30 in good health and CMV-seropositive.

The CDR3 coding sequence is TGTGCCTGGATCCCCCGACTAGCGGGGGGGCCCAGGTACGAGCAGTACTTC. Translated: CAWIPRLAGGPRYEQYF. The J gene is TRBJ2-7, the V gene TRBV30, with TRBD2 matching over 14 bases. The CDR3 consists of 17 residues. CDR1 GTSNPN and CDR2 SVGIG come from the germline V gene (reference sequence). Trimming took 4 bases from V and 4 from J; bases not matched to a gene: 12.

This clone appeared once. V gene TRBV5-4 combines with J gene TRBJ2-1; D might be TRBD2 (5 bases). CDR3 size: 15 residues. The germline V gene encodes CDR1 SGHNT and CDR2 YYREEE (reference sequence). V lost 0 bases and J 4 bases, leaving 11 bases between the germline ends. CDR3 residues: CASSLALATYNEQFF. The CDR3 DNA follows: TGTGCCAGCAGCTTGGCGCTAGCCACATACAATGAGCAGTTCTTC.

The chain links TRBV27 to TRBJ1-1; D unresolved. CDR3 length: 14 amino acids. Germline V gives CDR1 MNHEY, CDR2 SMNVEV (reference sequence). Trimming shortened V by 3 bases and J by 5 bases, and 13 bases separated the two germline ends. CDR3 bases: TGTGCCAGCAGTTTCGGGGAAGGAGGGACTGAAGCTTTCTTT. Encoded protein: CASSFGEGGTEAFF.